This T cell receptor (beta chain) was obtained from a study of PD-1 blockade in classical Hodgkin lymphoma. Study context: Once every 2 weeks, patients received intravenous nivolumab at 3 mg/kg. Findings and caveats of the study: It was among complete responders that baseline diversity resembled that of newly diagnosed patients. TCR diversity at baseline was reported to be reduced in newly diagnosed patients relative to healthy donors.

Germline V gene lookup returns CDR1 MNHEY and CDR2 SVGAGI. The V gene lost 6 bases and the J gene lost 0 bases, with 12 bases spanning the gap. This CDR3 spans 14 amino acids. Every patient relapsed after autologous stem cell transplantation, and brentuximab vedotin exposure varied. The patients, who had relapsed/refractory classical Hodgkin lymphoma, achieved best responses of complete response, partial response or progressive disease. The method was immunoSEQ multiplex PCR; TCRdb's version includes in-frame clones alone and lacks a portion of them. The data show about 46,000 clones, with approximately 70% seen just once and approximately 11% held by the top ten. With respect to this clone: The antigen is undetermined.

Sequenced here: peripheral blood mononuclear cells (PBMCs), sampled at baseline. The genes are TRBV6-5 and TRBJ2-7; D not certain. The clonotype comes from a human donor with classical Hodgkin lymphoma. The CDR3 bases are TGTGCCAGCAGCCCCCAAAGCCACTCCTACGAGCAGTACTTC. It translates to CASSPQSHSYEQYF.